This T cell receptor beta chain was captured in a study of T cell repertoires in cytomegalovirus infection. Study-wide background: Public TCR beta signature analysis indicated the presence of both CMV infection and matching HLA type. Study-level points and caveats: Cumulative public TCR beta family frequency identified CMV carriers with the relevant HLA.

This clonotype showed up many times. The antigen is undetermined. TCRdb fed the reads into MiXCR, producing one record per CDR3 protein. The table has around 330,000 distinct CDR3 sequences, about 17% seen once. This CDR3 is built from 15 residues. V was clipped by 2 bases and J by 3 bases, with 12 bases between them. Germline loops: CDR1 SGHTA, CDR2 FQGNSA. This chain links TRBV7-2 with TRBJ2-3; no definite D call. The TCR originated in a human donor in good health (CMV status not recorded). Some clones in this sample may be carry-over from other donors' samples. The sequenced material came from PBMCs. The CDR3 here is CASSLWSGPTDTQYF. DNA for the CDR3: TGTGCCAGCAGCTTATGGTCGGGCCCGACAGATACGCAGTATTTT.